The rows below give T cell receptor beta chains drawn from one sample of a study of cytomegalovirus exposure and HLA in healthy donors. Profiled with immunoSEQ multiplex PCR; TCRdb holds only in-frame clones, not every one. This table has approximately 160,000 clones, approximately 96% appearing once. Material for sequencing was PBMCs. The source of these receptors is a young woman in good health and CMV-seronegative. Each CDR3 is given without its conserved first and last residue. Each record gives: V gene, CDR3 protein.

TRBV12-5 ASGLVVYRDGGARLREQY
TRBV19 ASSVTGTSGGDTQY
TRBV9 ASSTSQGAYEKLF
TRBV6-1 ASSEGRRNEQY
TRBV25-1 ATRQANYGYT
TRBV13 ASSLGLNNEQF
TRBV2 ASSGQGDEQY
TRBV4-3 ASSPDRGRGQPQH
TRBV23-1 ASSRRILNRAQYRTDTQY
TRBV9 ASSVGGTSGGGKGDTQY
TRBV10-3 AISDGRQGAGNTIY
TRBV4-3 ASSQDKRPYNEQF
TRBV19 ASSIRGGRSLGETQY